One and the same sample provided the 27 T cell receptor beta chains below, sequenced in a study of vaccination and CD4 T cells after COVID-19. These receptors lack a known antigen. Sequenced with the Oncomine TCR Beta short-read assay was DNA taken from cultured CD4+ T cells. In TCRdb, the PCR reads were re-called with MiXCR into one record per CDR3 protein. The sample has about 7,600 distinct CDR3 sequences; approximately 39% are singletons. The treatment: approximately 11-day PBMC culture with coronavirus spike peptide pools or control peptides (ViraFEST assay). During the years 2011-2018, before the COVID-19 pandemic, the unexposed donor's CD4+ T cells were collected. Sequences were obtained from CD4+ T cells from blood, cultured in vitro. The receptors stem from a human donor in good health.

The chain recombines TRBV6-2 or TRBV6-3 with TRBJ2-5; 11 bases are a match to TRBD2. Germline loops: CDR1 MNHEY, CDR2 SVGEGT. The CDR3 runs to 19 residues. With 6 bases clipped from V and 2 bases from J, the junction kept 17 bases outside the gene matches. The DNA for the CDR3 is TGTGCCAGCAGAAAGGGGTCCTTAGCGGGGGGGCCGCGGCAAGAGACCCAGTACTTC. This codes for CASRKGSLAGGPRQETQYF.

Only one count was recorded for this clonotype. V and J are TRBV20-1 and TRBJ2-1; no clear D gene. Looked up from germline, CDR1 is DFQATT and CDR2 is SNEGSKA (reference sequence). This CDR3 is built from 10 residues. The V and J ends lost 6 bases and 8 bases respectively, with 8 bases between them. The CDR3: CSAVYHEQFF. DNA of the CDR3: TGCAGTGCCGTTTACCATGAGCAGTTCTTC.

V usage is TRBV6-5 and J usage is TRBJ1-1; D gene uncertain. This CDR3 has 13 residues. The germline gives CDR1 MNHEY, CDR2 SVGAGI. Trimming took off 2 bases at V and 2 bases at J, with 6 bases between the two ends. The CDR3, as DNA: TGTGCCAGCAGTTACATAGCCAACACTGAAGCTTTCTTT. Translation: CASSYIANTEAFF.

The CDR3 DNA reads TGTGCCAGCAGTTTACCAGGGACAGGGGGCTGGGGCTACACCTTC. Protein sequence: CASSLPGTGGWGYTF. The V and J genes are TRBV28 and TRBJ1-2, with 12 bases fitting TRBD1. The CDR3 extends over 15 amino acids. Germline assignment: CDR1 MDHEN and CDR2 SYDVKM. Trimming at V came to 2 bases and at J to 8 bases, leaving 6 bases not matched to a gene.

The chain is built from TRBV5-4 and TRBJ1-2; D uncertain. Trimming left V 2 bases short and J 1 base short, with 9 bases between. Germline-derived CDR1 and CDR2 are SGHNT and YYREEE (reference sequence). The CDR3 length is 14 residues. In nucleotides, the CDR3 is TGTGCCAGCAGCTTCGGCAGGAGTAACTATGGCTACACCTTC. It encodes CASSFGRSNYGYTF.

The rearrangement uses TRBV14 and TRBJ1-2; the D gene is possibly TRBD1 (5 bases). V lost 3 bases, J lost 0 bases, and 11 bases lay in between. Germline V CDR1 and CDR2: SGHDN, FVKESK. This CDR3 is 15 amino acids long. The CDR3 sequence is CASSHRGLANYGYTF. As DNA, the CDR3 is TGTGCCAGCAGCCACCGGGGCCTAGCTAACTATGGCTACACCTTC. The variable domain in full, completed from reference TRBV14 and TRBJ1-2, reads EAGVTQFPSHSVIEKGQTVTLRCDPISGHDNLYWYRRVMGKEIKFLLHFVKESKQDESGMPNNRFLAERTGGTYSTLKVQPAELEDSGVYFCASSHRGLANYGYTFGSGTRLTVV.

The gene calls are TRBV5-1 and TRBJ1-5; 11 bases fit TRBD1. The junction had 4 bases not matched to a gene; V was cut back by 0 bases and J by 5 bases. Germline CDR1 and CDR2: SGHRS and YFSETQ. This CDR3 contains 16 residues. The CDR3, as DNA: TGCGCCAGCAGCTTGGCCCAGGGACAGGGGGATCAGCCCCAGCATTTT. Its protein is CASSLAQGQGDQPQHF.

This clonotype appeared a few times. J is TRBJ2-7 and V is TRBV7-8, with 8 bases fitting TRBD2. The V and J ends lost 5 bases and 6 bases, in that order; junction bases with no gene match: 12. The CDR3 loop spans 15 amino acids. Germline CDR1 is SGHVS and CDR2 is FQNEAQ. The CDR3 region is CASSPGGGTAGEQYF. The CDR3 nucleotides are TGTGCCAGCAGCCCCGGGGGGGGGACTGCGGGCGAGCAGTACTTC.

V usage is TRBV15 and J usage is TRBJ1-1, with D hard to call. V was trimmed by 0 bases and J by 1 base, leaving 6 bases between them. Germline V lookup: CDR1 LNHNV, CDR2 YYDKDF (reference sequence). This CDR3 has 14 residues. CDR3: CATSRDKSNTEAFF. The CDR3 DNA reads as TGTGCCACCAGCAGAGATAAATCGAACACTGAAGCTTTCTTT.

The CDR3 is CASSRSEHYEQYF. The CDR3, as DNA: TGTGCCAGTAGCCGAAGTGAGCACTACGAGCAGTACTTC. The chain couples TRBV19 to TRBJ2-7; D unclear. Trimming removed 6 bases at V and 3 bases at J, with 12 bases between. Germline V gives CDR1 LNHDA, CDR2 SQIVND (reference sequence). The CDR3 covers 13 residues.

The J gene is TRBJ1-1, the V gene TRBV12-3 or TRBV12-4, with 8 positions matching TRBD1. The CDR3 is 15 residues long. V gave up 2 bases and J gave up 2 bases; unmatched junction bases: 4. CDR3 in DNA: TGTGCCAGCAGTTTACCAGGGGGCCCCAACACTGAAGCTTTCTTT. It translates to CASSLPGGPNTEAFF.

This clonotype appeared a single time. This chain links TRBV18 with TRBJ2-5; D is undetermined. This CDR3 spans 12 amino acids. Trimming stripped 1 base from V and 1 base from J, with 1 base between. Germline values: CDR1 KGHSH, CDR2 LQKENI. This chain's CDR3 is CASSPRQETQYF. The DNA for the CDR3 is TGTGCCAGCTCACCACGCCAAGAGACCCAGTACTTC.

This clonotype came up a few times. The chain uses TRBV20-1 and TRBJ1-6; D is possibly TRBD1 (5 bases). This CDR3 is 15 amino acids long. Germline V gene lookup returns CDR1 DFQATT and CDR2 SNEGSKA (reference sequence). Trimming left V 2 bases short and J 7 bases short, with 15 bases between. CDR3 in amino acids: CSARSTGTTNSPLHF. In DNA, the CDR3 is TGCAGTGCTAGATCAACCGGGACGACGAATTCACCCCTCCACTTT.

In its sample, this clonotype was seen a few times. This chain links TRBV25-1 with TRBJ1-1; 9 nucleotides match TRBD1. With 6 bases clipped from V and 4 bases from J, the junction kept 3 bases outside the gene matches. Germline CDR1 reads MGHDK; CDR2 reads SYGVNS. The CDR3 runs to 13 residues. The CDR3 DNA follows: TGTGCCAGCAGAGGACAGGGGAGCACTGAAGCTTTCTTT. Amino acids: CASRGQGSTEAFF.

J is TRBJ2-7 and V is TRBV2; 11 nucleotides line up with TRBD2. The CDR3 has 14 residues. V lost 6 bases, J lost 6 bases, and 7 bases stayed unmatched. Germline values: CDR1 SNHLY, CDR2 FYNNEI. This CDR3 reads CASRSTSGDLEQYF. The CDR3 DNA reads TGTGCCAGCAGGTCGACTAGCGGGGACCTCGAGCAGTACTTC.

The chain carries TRBV11-2 and TRBJ1-2; a weak D match, TRBD1 (6 bases). V lost 5 bases and J lost 11, with 15 bases in between. The CDR3 is 12 residues long. Germline V gene lookup returns CDR1 SGHAT and CDR2 FQNNGV. CDR3 residues: CASSRGGGQYTF. CDR3 coding DNA: TGTGCCAGCAGCCGCGGGGGCGGCCAATACACCTTC.

This clonotype was seen more than once but under ten times. The CDR3: CASSAVGTGNSPLHF. The CDR3 DNA is TGTGCCAGCAGTGCGGTTGGGACAGGAAATTCACCCCTCCACTTT. The chain combines TRBV6-4 with TRBJ1-6, with 8 bases lining up with TRBD1. J was trimmed by 7 bases and V by 4 bases; bases with no gene match: 6. CDR1 and CDR2 from the germline V gene are MRHNA and SNTAGT. The CDR3 runs 15 residues.

This chain links TRBV12-3 or TRBV12-4 with TRBJ2-2; tentatively, D is TRBD1 or TRBD2 (5 bases each). The CDR3 runs to 14 residues. V lost 5 bases to trimming and J lost 1 base, with 8 bases between them. The CDR3 protein is CASSPGRNTGELFF. The CDR3 DNA is TGTGCCAGCAGTCCGGGACGGAACACCGGGGAGCTGTTTTTT.

In this sample, this clonotype turned up a few times. V is TRBV7-9 and J is TRBJ2-5, with D possibly being TRBD1 or TRBD2 (5 bases each). V was trimmed by 5 bases and J by 4 bases, leaving 23 bases between them. Per germline, CDR1 SEHNR and CDR2 FQNEAQ (reference sequence). This CDR3 is built from 17 residues. The CDR3 region has the DNA TGTGCCAGCAGCAAACACGTCGCGGTAGAGGGGCCAGAGACCCAGTACTTC. It yields the protein CASSKHVAVEGPETQYF.

The chain combines TRBV6-5 with TRBJ2-5, with D possibly TRBD2 on 6 matching bases. Looked up from germline, CDR1 is MNHEY and CDR2 is SVGAGI. The CDR3 loop spans 14 amino acids. Trimming left V 4 bases short and J 4 bases short, with 13 bases between. In DNA, the CDR3 is TGTGCCAGCAGTTTGAGGAGTAGCGGAGAGACCCAGTACTTC. It translates to CASSLRSSGETQYF.

This chain joins TRBV14 and TRBJ1-1, with D tentatively TRBD1 (5 bases). Germline values: CDR1 SGHDN, CDR2 FVKESK. This CDR3 has 14 residues. The V and J ends lost 4 bases and 6 bases respectively, with 15 bases between them. Here the CDR3 DNA reads TGTGCCAGCAGCCCATCTAGGGGCATCGCTGAAGCTTTCTTT. Protein sequence: CASSPSRGIAEAFF.

The chain has TRBV10-3 and TRBJ1-1; D is possibly TRBD1 (5 bases). Trimming pared 4 bases from V and 3 bases from J, leaving 12 bases between. Germline-derived CDR1 and CDR2 are ENHRY and SYGVKD. The CDR3 has 14 amino acids. CDR3 amino acids: CAISGTGGDTEAFF. The CDR3 DNA reads as TGTGCCATCAGTGGGACGGGAGGGGACACTGAAGCTTTCTTT.

This clonotype was seen a few times. The V call is TRBV27, the J call TRBJ2-2; 13 nucleotides match TRBD2. This CDR3 has 16 amino acids. V lost 2 bases to trimming and J lost 5 bases; unmatched junction nucleotides: 2. Germline CDR1 MNHEY, CDR2 SMNVEV (reference sequence). The CDR3 sequence is CASSLALAGGTGELFF. The DNA for the CDR3 is TGTGCCAGCAGTTTAGCACTAGCGGGAGGGACCGGGGAGCTGTTTTTT.

The chain links TRBV15 to TRBJ2-5; 7 nucleotides line up with TRBD1. Germline CDR1 reads LNHNV; CDR2 reads YYDKDF (reference sequence). V shed 1 base, J shed 5 bases, and the junction held 4 bases outside the gene matches. The CDR3 spans 14 residues. CDR3 region: CATSRGQGTETQYF. In nucleotides, the CDR3 is TGTGCCACCAGCAGAGGACAGGGTACGGAGACCCAGTACTTC.

This clonotype came up a few times. The V and J genes are TRBV7-9 and TRBJ1-5; the D gene is possibly TRBD1 (6 bases). This CDR3 region has 13 residues. Looked up from germline, CDR1 is SEHNR and CDR2 is FQNEAQ (reference sequence). Trimming shortened V by 6 bases and J by 10 bases, and 16 bases separated the two germline ends. Here the CDR3 DNA reads TGTGCCAGCAGTCCGGGACACCCGGATCCCCAGCATTTT. It yields the protein CASSPGHPDPQHF.

The chain recombines TRBV7-2 with TRBJ2-7, with TRBD1 identical over 12 bases. CDR1 SGHTA and CDR2 FQGNSA come from the germline V gene. The V and J ends lost 5 bases and 7 bases, in that order; junction bases with no gene match: 9. The CDR3 extends over 15 amino acids. The CDR3 protein is CASSVKGQGAGEQYF. The CDR3 DNA follows: TGTGCCAGCAGCGTAAAGGGACAGGGGGCTGGGGAGCAGTACTTC.

This clonotype has a handful of counts. The chain links TRBV20-1 to TRBJ1-1; D is uncertain. The V end lost 5 bases, the J end lost 2 bases, and 15 bases lay between the germline ends. Germline V gives CDR1 DFQATT, CDR2 SNEGSKA (reference sequence). The CDR3 has 14 amino acids. CDR3: CSAPSFFPNTEAFF. As DNA, the CDR3 is TGCAGTGCTCCCTCGTTTTTTCCCAACACTGAAGCTTTCTTT.